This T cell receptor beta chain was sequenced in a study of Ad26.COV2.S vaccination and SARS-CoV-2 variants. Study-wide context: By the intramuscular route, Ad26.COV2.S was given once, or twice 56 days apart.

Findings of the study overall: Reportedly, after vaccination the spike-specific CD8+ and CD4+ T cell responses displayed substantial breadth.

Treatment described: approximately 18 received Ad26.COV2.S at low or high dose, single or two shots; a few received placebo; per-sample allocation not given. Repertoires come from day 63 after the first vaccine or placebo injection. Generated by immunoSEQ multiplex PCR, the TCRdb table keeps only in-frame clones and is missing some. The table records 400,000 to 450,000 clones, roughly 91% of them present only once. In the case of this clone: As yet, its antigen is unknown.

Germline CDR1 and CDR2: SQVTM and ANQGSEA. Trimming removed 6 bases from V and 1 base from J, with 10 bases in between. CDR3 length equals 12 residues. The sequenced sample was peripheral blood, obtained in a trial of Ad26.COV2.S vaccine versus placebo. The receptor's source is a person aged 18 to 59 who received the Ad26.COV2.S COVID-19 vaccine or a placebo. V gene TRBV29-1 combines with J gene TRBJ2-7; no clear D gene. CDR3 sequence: CSVRTASYEQYF. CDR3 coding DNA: TGCAGCGTCCGGACGGCGTCCTACGAGCAGTACTTC.